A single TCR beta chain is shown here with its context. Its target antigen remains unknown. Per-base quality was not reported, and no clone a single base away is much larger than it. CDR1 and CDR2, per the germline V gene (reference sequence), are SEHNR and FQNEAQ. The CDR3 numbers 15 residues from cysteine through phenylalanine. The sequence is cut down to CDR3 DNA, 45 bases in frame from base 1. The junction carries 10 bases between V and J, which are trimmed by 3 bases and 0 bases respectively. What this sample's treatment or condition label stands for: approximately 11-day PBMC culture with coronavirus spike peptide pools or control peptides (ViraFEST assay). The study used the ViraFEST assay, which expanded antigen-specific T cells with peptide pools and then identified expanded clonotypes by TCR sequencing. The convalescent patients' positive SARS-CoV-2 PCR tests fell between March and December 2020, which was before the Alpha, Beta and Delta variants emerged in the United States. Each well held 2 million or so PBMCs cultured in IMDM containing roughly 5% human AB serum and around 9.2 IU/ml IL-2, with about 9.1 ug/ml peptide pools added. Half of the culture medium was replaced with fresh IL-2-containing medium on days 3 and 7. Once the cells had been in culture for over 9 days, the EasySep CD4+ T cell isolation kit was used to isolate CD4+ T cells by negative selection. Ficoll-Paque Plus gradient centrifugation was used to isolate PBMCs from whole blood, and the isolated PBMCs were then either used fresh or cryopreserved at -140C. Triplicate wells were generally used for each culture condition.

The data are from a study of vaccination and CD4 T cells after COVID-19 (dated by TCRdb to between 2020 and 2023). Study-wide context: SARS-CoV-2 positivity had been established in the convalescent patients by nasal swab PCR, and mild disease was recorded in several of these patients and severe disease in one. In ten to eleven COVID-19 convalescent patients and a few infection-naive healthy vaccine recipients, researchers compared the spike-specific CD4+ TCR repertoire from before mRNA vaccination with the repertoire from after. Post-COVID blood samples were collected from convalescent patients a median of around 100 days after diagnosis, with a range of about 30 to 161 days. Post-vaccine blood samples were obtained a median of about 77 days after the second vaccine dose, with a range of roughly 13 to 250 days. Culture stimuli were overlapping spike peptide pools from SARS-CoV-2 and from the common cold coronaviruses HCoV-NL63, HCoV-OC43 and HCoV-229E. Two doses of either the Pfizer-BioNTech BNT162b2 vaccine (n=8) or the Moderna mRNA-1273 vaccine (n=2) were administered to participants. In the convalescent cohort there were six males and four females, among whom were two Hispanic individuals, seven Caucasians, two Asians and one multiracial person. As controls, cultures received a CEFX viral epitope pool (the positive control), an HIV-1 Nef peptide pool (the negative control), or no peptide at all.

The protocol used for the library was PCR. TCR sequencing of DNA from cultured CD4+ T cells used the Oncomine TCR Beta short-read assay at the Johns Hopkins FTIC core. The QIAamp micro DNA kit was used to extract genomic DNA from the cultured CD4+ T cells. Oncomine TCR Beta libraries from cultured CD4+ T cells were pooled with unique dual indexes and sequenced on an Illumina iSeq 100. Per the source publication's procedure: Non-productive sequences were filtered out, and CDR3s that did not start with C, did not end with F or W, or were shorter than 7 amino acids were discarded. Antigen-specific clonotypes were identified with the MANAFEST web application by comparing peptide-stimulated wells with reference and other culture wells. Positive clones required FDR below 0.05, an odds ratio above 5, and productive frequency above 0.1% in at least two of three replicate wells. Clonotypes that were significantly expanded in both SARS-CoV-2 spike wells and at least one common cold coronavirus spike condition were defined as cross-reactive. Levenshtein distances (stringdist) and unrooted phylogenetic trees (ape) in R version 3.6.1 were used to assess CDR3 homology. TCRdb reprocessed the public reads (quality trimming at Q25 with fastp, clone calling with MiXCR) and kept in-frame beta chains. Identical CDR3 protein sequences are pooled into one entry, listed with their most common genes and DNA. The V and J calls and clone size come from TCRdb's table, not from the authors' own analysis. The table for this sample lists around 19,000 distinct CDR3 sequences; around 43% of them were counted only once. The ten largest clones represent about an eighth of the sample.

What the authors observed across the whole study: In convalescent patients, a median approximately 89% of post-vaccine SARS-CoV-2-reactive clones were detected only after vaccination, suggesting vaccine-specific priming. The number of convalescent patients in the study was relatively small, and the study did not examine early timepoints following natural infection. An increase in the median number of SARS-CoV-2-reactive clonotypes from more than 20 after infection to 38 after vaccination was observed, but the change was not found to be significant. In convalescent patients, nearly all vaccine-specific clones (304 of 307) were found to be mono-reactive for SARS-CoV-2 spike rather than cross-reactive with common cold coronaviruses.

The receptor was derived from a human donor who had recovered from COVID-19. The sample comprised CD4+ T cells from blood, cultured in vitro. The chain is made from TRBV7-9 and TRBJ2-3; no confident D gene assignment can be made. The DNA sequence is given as TGTGCCAGCAGCTTCTTTCAGACTAGCACAGATACGCAGTATTTT. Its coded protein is CASSFFQTSTDTQYF.